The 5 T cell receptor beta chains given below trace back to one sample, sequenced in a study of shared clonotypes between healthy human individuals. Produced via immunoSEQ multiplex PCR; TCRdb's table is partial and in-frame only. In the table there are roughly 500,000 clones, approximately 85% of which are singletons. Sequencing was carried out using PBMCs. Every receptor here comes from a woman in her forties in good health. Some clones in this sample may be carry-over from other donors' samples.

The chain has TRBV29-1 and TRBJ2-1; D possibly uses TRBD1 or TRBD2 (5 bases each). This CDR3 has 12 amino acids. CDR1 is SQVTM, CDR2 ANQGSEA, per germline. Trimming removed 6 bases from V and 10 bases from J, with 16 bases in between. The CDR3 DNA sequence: TGCAGCGTCGACGAGCGCCGGGACGAGCAGTTCTTC. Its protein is CSVDERRDEQFF.

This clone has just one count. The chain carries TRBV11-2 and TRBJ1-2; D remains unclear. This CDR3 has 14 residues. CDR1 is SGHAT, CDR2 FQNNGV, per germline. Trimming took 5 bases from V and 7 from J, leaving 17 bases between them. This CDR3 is CASSPSDLSGGYTF. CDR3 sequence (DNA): TGTGCCAGCAGCCCTTCGGACCTATCTGGTGGCTACACCTTC.

Here the CDR3 reads CASSRGRPQPTFF. In nucleotides, the CDR3 is TGTGCCAGCAGCCGGGGACGGCCCCAACCTACTTTCTTT. The rearrangement uses TRBV14 and TRBJ1-1; tentatively, D is TRBD1 (5 bases). CDR1 is SGHDN, CDR2 FVKESK, per germline. V was trimmed by 4 bases and J by 12 bases, leaving 18 bases between them. This CDR3 comprises 13 residues.

The CDR3, as DNA: TGTGCCAGCAGCGCGGGACAGATGAACACTGAAGCTTTCTTT. It translates to CASSAGQMNTEAFF. This chain links TRBV7-9 with TRBJ1-1; the match to TRBD1 covers 7 bases. Germline-derived CDR1 and CDR2 are SEHNR and FQNEAQ (reference sequence). The CDR3 is 14 amino acids. J gave up 0 bases and V 5 bases, and 3 bases lay outside the gene matches.

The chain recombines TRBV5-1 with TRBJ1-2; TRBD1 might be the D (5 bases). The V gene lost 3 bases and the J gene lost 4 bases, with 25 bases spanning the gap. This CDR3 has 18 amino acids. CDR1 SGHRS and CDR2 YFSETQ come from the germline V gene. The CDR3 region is CASSSGTASPGRIYGYTF. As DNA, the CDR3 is TGCGCCAGCAGCTCCGGGACCGCGAGCCCGGGACGAATCTATGGCTACACCTTC.